The 21 T cell receptor beta chains listed next were all sequenced from one sample in a study of blood T cell repertoires in COVID-19. Generated by immunoSEQ multiplex PCR, the TCRdb table keeps only in-frame clones and is missing some. Of over 50,000 clones in the sample, 85% were seen once. The source material was peripheral blood. The receptors come from a human donor in a cohort sampled during active COVID-19.

The chain couples TRBV19 to TRBJ2-3, with 9 positions matching TRBD2. The CDR3 length is 15 residues. Germline CDR1 and CDR2: LNHDA and SQIVND (reference sequence). The J segment lost 14 bases and the V segment lost 5 bases, leaving 17 bases of the junction unmatched. CDR3 residues: CASSRSPSGVLGRYF. As DNA, the CDR3 is TGTGCCAGTAGTCGGAGCCCTAGCGGGGTACTAGGGCGGTATTTT.

This clone appeared once. The chain couples TRBV2 to TRBJ2-1; possibly TRBD2 for D (5 bases). With 5 bases removed from V and 4 bases from J, the gap between germline ends came to 9 bases. This CDR3 comprises 13 residues. Germline CDR1 and CDR2: SNHLY and FYNNEI. This chain's CDR3 is CASSPTIYNEQFF. The CDR3 nucleotides are TGTGCCAGCAGTCCGACTATTTACAATGAGCAGTTCTTC.

The chain uses TRBV9 and TRBJ2-1, with TRBD2 matching 11 bases. This CDR3 is built from 14 residues. J was trimmed by 8 bases and V by 1 base; bases with no gene match: 2. Germline V gives CDR1 SGDLS, CDR2 YYNGEE. CDR3 DNA: TGTGCCAGCAGCGTAACTAGCGGGAGCTATGAGCAGTTCTTC. Its protein is CASSVTSGSYEQFF.

J is TRBJ2-3 and V is TRBV27, with D possibly TRBD1 on 5 matching bases. The ends were cut back, 6 bases at V and 4 bases at J, with 17 bases in the middle. Looked up from germline, CDR1 is MNHEY and CDR2 is SMNVEV (reference sequence). CDR3 length: 15 residues. The DNA for the CDR3 is TGTGCCAGCAGCCGAAGTCAGGGTTGGGCAGATACGCAGTATTTT. This sequence encodes CASSRSQGWADTQYF.

The V gene is TRBV27, the J gene TRBJ1-4, with unresolved D. CDR1 is MNHEY, CDR2 SMNVEV, per germline (reference sequence). This CDR3 is 12 amino acids long. Trimming removed 8 bases from V and 4 bases from J, with 8 bases in between. In DNA form, the CDR3 reads TGTGCCAGCTCGGGTATTAATGAAAAACTGTTTTTT. Translation: CASSGINEKLFF.

This clone was counted a single time. J is TRBJ1-2 and V is TRBV3-1 (or the pseudogene TRBV3-2); TRBD1 matches 7 bases. V dropped 1 base and J dropped 7; count of bases not matched to a gene: 15. The CDR3 is 17 residues long. Germline CDR1 and CDR2: LGHDT and YNNKEL (reference sequence). CDR3 sequence reads: CASSQGLTGRIGPGYTF. The CDR3, as DNA: TGTGCCAGCAGCCAAGGGCTGACAGGGAGGATAGGTCCTGGCTACACCTTC.

The genes are TRBV3-1 (or the pseudogene TRBV3-2) and TRBJ2-7, with D tentatively TRBD2 (5 bases). Trimming cost V 4 bases and J 7 bases, with 17 bases left between them. The CDR3 is 14 residues long. Germline V gene sequence: CDR1 LGHDT, CDR2 YNNKEL (reference sequence). The CDR3 DNA follows: TGTGCCAGCAGCCTCGCTGCCGAATCGGGGGAGCAGTACTTC. This encodes CASSLAAESGEQYF.

V gene TRBV27 combines with J gene TRBJ1-1; D possibly corresponds to TRBD1 (6 bases). Germline CDR1 and CDR2: MNHEY and SMNVEV (reference sequence). Trimming removed 7 bases from V and 5 bases from J, with 11 bases in between. The CDR3 contains 12 residues. CDR3 in amino acids: CASINRATEAFF. Here the CDR3 DNA reads TGTGCCAGCATCAACAGGGCTACTGAAGCTTTCTTT.

The chain joins TRBV15 to TRBJ2-7, with 9 bases aligning to TRBD2. CDR1 LNHNV and CDR2 YYDKDF come from the germline V gene (reference sequence). The CDR3 runs 15 residues. V gave up 0 bases and J gave up 1 base; unmatched junction bases: 1. This CDR3 is CATSRELAGSYEQYF. The DNA for the CDR3 is TGTGCCACCAGCAGAGAGCTAGCGGGATCCTACGAGCAGTACTTC.

This chain's CDR3 is CASREGPNEKLFF. In DNA, the CDR3 is TGTGCCAGCCGGGAGGGTCCTAATGAAAAACTGTTTTTT. This chain links TRBV3-1 (or the pseudogene TRBV3-2) with TRBJ1-4; no definite D call. CDR3 size: 13 residues. CDR1 and CDR2 (germline): LGHDT, YNNKEL (reference sequence). The V gene lost 8 bases and the J gene lost 3 bases, with 10 bases spanning the gap.

The chain links TRBV11-2 to TRBJ2-7, with 8 bases lining up with TRBD2. Germline assignment: CDR1 SGHAT and CDR2 FQNNGV. Trimming removed 1 base from V and 3 bases from J; junction bases left unmatched: 8. The CDR3 covers 16 residues. The CDR3 reads CASSLAGGQGLYEQYF. The CDR3 DNA follows: TGTGCCAGCAGCTTAGCGGGGGGGCAGGGCCTCTACGAGCAGTACTTC.

This chain uses TRBV27 with TRBJ2-7; 7 bases are a match to TRBD1. The length of the CDR3 is 13 residues. The V gene end was trimmed by 5 bases and the J gene end by 4 bases; junction bases not matched to a gene: 5. Germline CDR1 is MNHEY and CDR2 is SMNVEV (reference sequence). The CDR3 region is CASSIRGQYEQYF. The CDR3 bases are TGTGCCAGCAGTATAAGGGGGCAGTACGAGCAGTACTTC.

V gene TRBV2 combines with J gene TRBJ2-5, with D perhaps matching TRBD1 (5 bases). CDR3 length: 14 residues. V lost 4 bases, J lost 1 base, and 10 bases lay in between. Germline V lookup: CDR1 SNHLY, CDR2 FYNNEI. The CDR3 loop is CASSGNRGQETQYF. DNA of the CDR3: TGTGCCAGCAGTGGCAATAGGGGCCAAGAGACCCAGTACTTC.

In this sample, this clone is medium-sized. The CDR3 region has the DNA TGTGCCAGCATAGGACTAGCGGGAACCGGGGAGCTGTTTTTT. Its translation is CASIGLAGTGELFF. The chain combines TRBV11-2 with TRBJ2-2, with TRBD2 matching 12 bases. With 7 bases clipped from V and 5 bases from J, the junction kept 2 bases outside the gene matches. The CDR3 loop spans 14 amino acids. The germline gives CDR1 SGHAT, CDR2 FQNNGV.

This clone is a singleton in its sample. The V gene is TRBV28, the J gene TRBJ2-7, with TRBD2 matching over 11 bases. CDR3 size: 15 residues. CDR1 is MDHEN, CDR2 SYDVKM, per germline. The trim removed 3 bases at V and 1 base at J, leaving 2 bases unmatched. The CDR3 sequence: CASSLTSGNSYEQYF. The CDR3 DNA follows: TGTGCCAGCAGTTTGACTAGCGGGAATTCCTACGAGCAGTACTTC. Full variable domain (remainder filled in from reference TRBV28 and TRBJ2-7): DVKVTQSSRYLVKRTGEKVFLECVQDMDHENMFWYRQDPGLGLRLIYFSYDVKMKEKGDIPEGYSVSREKKERFSLILESASTNQTSMYLCASSLTSGNSYEQYFGPGTRLTVT.

This clone was recorded only once. V and J are TRBV11-3 and TRBJ2-7; unclear D gene. V was shortened by 0 bases and J by 0 bases, with 6 bases between the two germline ends. The CDR3 sequence is 14 residues long. CDR1 is SGHNT, CDR2 YENEEA, per germline. The CDR3 loop reads CASSLDSSSYEQYF. For the CDR3, the DNA is TGTGCCAGCAGCTTAGACTCGAGCTCCTACGAGCAGTACTTC.

V is TRBV29-1 and J is TRBJ1-2; D unclear. CDR3 length: 12 amino acids. Germline V gives CDR1 SQVTM, CDR2 ANQGSEA. V gave up 6 bases and J gave up 1 base, with 9 bases separating them. CDR3 DNA sequence: TGCAGCGTCGGCCGGGGTAACTATGGCTACACCTTC. Protein sequence: CSVGRGNYGYTF.

This clone was observed once. This sequence joins TRBV7-9 and TRBJ1-4; 10 nucleotides line up with TRBD1. CDR3 size: 17 residues. Trimming removed 5 bases from V and 5 bases from J; junction bases left unmatched: 11. The germline CDR1 and CDR2 sequences are SEHNR and FQNEAQ (reference sequence). CDR3 in amino acids: CASSLYGQGGRNEKLFF. In DNA, the CDR3 is TGTGCCAGCAGCCTATACGGACAGGGGGGGAGAAATGAAAAACTGTTTTTT.

The chain employs TRBV28 and TRBJ2-7, with a weak D call TRBD2 (6 bases). With 6 bases removed from V and 3 bases from J, the gap between germline ends came to 18 bases. The CDR3 length is 15 residues. Germline CDR1 reads MDHEN; CDR2 reads SYDVKM. CDR3 loop: CASSLEGGIRYEQYF. CDR3 DNA: TGTGCCAGCAGCCTGGAGGGCGGGATCCGCTACGAGCAGTACTTC.

This chain uses TRBV5-1 with TRBJ2-2, with TRBD2 identical over 9 bases. J lost 0 bases, V lost 4 bases, and 1 base had no gene match. The CDR3 runs 15 residues. The germline V gene encodes CDR1 SGHRS and CDR2 YFSETQ. CDR3: CASSVAGANTGELFF. In nucleotides, the CDR3 is TGCGCCAGCAGCGTAGCGGGGGCGAACACCGGGGAGCTGTTTTTT.

The rearrangement links TRBV5-1 to TRBJ1-1; 7 bases match TRBD1. With 0 bases clipped from V and 6 bases from J, the junction kept 5 bases outside the gene matches. The CDR3 runs to 14 residues. Per germline, CDR1 SGHRS and CDR2 YFSETQ. CDR3: CASSLGQGLAEAFF. The DNA for the CDR3 is TGCGCCAGCAGCTTGGGACAGGGTCTAGCTGAAGCTTTCTTT.